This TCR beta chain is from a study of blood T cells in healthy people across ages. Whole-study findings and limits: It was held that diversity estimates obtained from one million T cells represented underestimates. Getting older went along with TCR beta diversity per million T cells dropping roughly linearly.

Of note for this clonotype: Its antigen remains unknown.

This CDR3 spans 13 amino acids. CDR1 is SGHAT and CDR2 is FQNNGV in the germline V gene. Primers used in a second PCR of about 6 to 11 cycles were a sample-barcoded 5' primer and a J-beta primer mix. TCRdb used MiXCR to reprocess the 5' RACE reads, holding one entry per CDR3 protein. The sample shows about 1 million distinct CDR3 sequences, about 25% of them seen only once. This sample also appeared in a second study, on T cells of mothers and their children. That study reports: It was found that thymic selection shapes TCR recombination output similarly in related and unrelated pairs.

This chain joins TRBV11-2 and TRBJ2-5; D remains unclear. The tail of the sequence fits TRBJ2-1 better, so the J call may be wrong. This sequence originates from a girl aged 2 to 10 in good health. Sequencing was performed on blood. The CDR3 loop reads CASSLELQGEQFF. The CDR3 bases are TGTGCCAGCAGCTTAGAGCTACAAGGGGAGCAGTTCTTC.